These 13 T cell receptor beta chains were all obtained from the same sample, sequenced in a study of cytotoxic CD8 clonotypes in ibrutinib-treated CLL. Data came from immunoSEQ multiplex PCR; TCRdb stores just in-frame clones and leaves some out. The top ten hold around 45% of the sample, which has about 50,000 clones, over 60% seen once. The material was PBMCs, obtained after 12 months of ibrutinib treatment. These receptors were obtained from a human donor with chronic lymphocytic leukemia.

In this sample, this clone turned up a few times. CDR3: CASSLDRQGYEQFF. The CDR3, as DNA: TGTGCCAGCAGCTTAGATCGGCAGGGGTATGAGCAGTTCTTC. V gene TRBV11-2 combines with J gene TRBJ2-1; weak D call: TRBD1 (6 bases). The CDR3 covers 14 residues. Germline V gene data show CDR1 as SGHAT and CDR2 as FQNNGV. V was clipped by 0 bases and J by 8 bases, with 11 bases between them.

This clone has just one count. The chain combines TRBV6-1 with TRBJ2-5, with TRBD1 matching over 9 bases. This CDR3 comprises 15 residues. Germline CDR1 MNHNS, CDR2 SASEGT. J lost 4 bases, V lost 5 bases, and 8 bases had no gene match. The CDR3 sequence: CASSKDRGFRETQYF. CDR3 coding DNA: TGTGCCAGCAGTAAGGACAGGGGATTTCGAGAGACCCAGTACTTC.

The V call is TRBV10-1, the J call TRBJ1-1; no clear D gene. Trimming took 4 bases from V and 5 from J, leaving 11 bases between them. Germline V lookup: CDR1 WNHNN, CDR2 SYGVQD (reference sequence). The CDR3 loop spans 13 amino acids. The CDR3 sequence is CASSAVRGTEAFF. The CDR3 DNA reads TGCGCCAGCAGTGCTGTAAGAGGGACTGAAGCTTTCTTT.

The chain uses TRBV27 and TRBJ2-3; D ambiguous. CDR3 length: 13 residues. Germline-derived CDR1 and CDR2 are MNHEY and SMNVEV (reference sequence). V lost 5 bases, J lost 4 bases, and 10 bases lay in between. The CDR3 is CASSHGTSDTQYF. CDR3 bases: TGTGCCAGCAGTCACGGTACGTCAGATACGCAGTATTTT.

This clone has just a few counts. V is TRBV27 and J is TRBJ2-1; a weak D match, TRBD1 (8 bases). V lost 0 bases to trimming and J lost 8 bases, with 20 bases between them. Germline loops: CDR1 MNHEY, CDR2 SMNVEV (reference sequence). There are 17 residues in the CDR3. The CDR3 here is CASSLSLLRQGRDEQFF. The CDR3 nucleotides read TGTGCCAGCAGTTTATCCCTACTGAGACAGGGGAGGGATGAGCAGTTCTTC.

This rearrangement joins TRBV9 to TRBJ2-5, with 10 bases aligning to TRBD1. V lost 3 bases and J lost 5; bases outside the gene matches: 7. The CDR3 has 15 amino acids. Germline CDR1 SGDLS, CDR2 YYNGEE. The CDR3 sequence is CASSGDRGQWETQYF. CDR3 sequence (DNA): TGTGCCAGCAGCGGGGACAGGGGACAATGGGAGACCCAGTACTTC.

The chain carries TRBV18 and TRBJ2-7, with 9 positions matching TRBD1. The CDR3 length is 18 residues. Germline assignment: CDR1 KGHSH and CDR2 LQKENI. Trimming cost V 1 base and J 0 bases; bases outside gene matches: 10. The CDR3 reads CASSPRRSGQGSSYEQYF. As DNA, the CDR3 is TGTGCCAGCTCACCACGGAGGTCGGGACAGGGAAGCTCCTACGAGCAGTACTTC.

The rearrangement links TRBV7-7 to TRBJ2-5; weak D call: TRBD2 (5 bases). This CDR3 spans 13 amino acids. Germline CDR1 is SSHAT and CDR2 is FNYEAQ (reference sequence). Deletions cut 4 bases from V and 8 bases from J, with 14 bases between. As DNA, the CDR3 is TGTGCCAGCAGCTCTAGTCTAACGGGAACCCAGTACTTC. As protein: CASSSSLTGTQYF. Filled out from reference TRBV7-7 and TRBJ2-5, the complete variable domain reads GAGVSQSPRYKVTKRGQDVTLRCDPISSHATLYWYQQALGQGPEFLTYFNYEAQPDKSGLPSDRFSAERPEGSISTLTIQRTEQRDSAMYRCASSSSLTGTQYFGPGTRLLVL.

This clone has a handful of counts. The rearrangement joins TRBV27 to TRBJ2-5; a weak D match, TRBD2 (5 bases). V was clipped by 5 bases and J by 5 bases, with 9 bases between them. Germline CDR1 MNHEY, CDR2 SMNVEV (reference sequence). The CDR3 runs to 12 residues. The CDR3 spells CASSPRRETQYF. DNA of the CDR3: TGTGCCAGCAGTCCCAGGAGGGAGACCCAGTACTTC.

This chain uses TRBV28 with TRBJ1-5; 7 nucleotides agree with TRBD1. The CDR3 contains 14 residues. In germline, CDR1 is MDHEN, CDR2 SYDVKM. Losses at the gene ends were 5 bases for V and 7 bases for J; bases not matched to a gene: 8. DNA for the CDR3: TGTGCCAGCAGTCGCGAACAGGGGAGGCAGCCCCAGCATTTT. Its protein product is CASSREQGRQPQHF.

The chain links TRBV5-4 to TRBJ2-2, with D tentatively TRBD1 (5 bases). With 4 bases removed from V and 3 bases from J, the gap between germline ends came to 13 bases. The CDR3 is 15 residues long. CDR1 is SGHNT and CDR2 is YYREEE in the germline V gene (reference sequence). CDR3 nucleotide sequence: TGTGCCAGCAGCCTTGGCAGGGTGGACACCGGGGAGCTGTTTTTT. It specifies CASSLGRVDTGELFF.

The chain joins TRBV7-2 to TRBJ2-2, with 7 bases matching TRBD1. The CDR3 runs 16 residues. With 3 bases clipped from V and 2 bases from J, the junction kept 6 bases outside the gene matches. The germline gives CDR1 SGHTA, CDR2 FQGNSA. CDR3 nucleotide sequence: TGTGCCAGCAGCTTCGTGACAGGGCGAAACACCGGGGAGCTGTTTTTT. It translates to CASSFVTGRNTGELFF. Drawing the rest from reference TRBV7-2 and TRBJ2-2, the complete variable domain is GAGVSQSPSNKVTEKGKDVELRCDPISGHTALYWYRQSLGQGLEFLIYFQGNSAPDKSGLPSDRFSAERTGGSVSTLTIQRTQQEDSAVYLCASSFVTGRNTGELFFGEGSRLTVL.

Details on this clone: Other nucleotide sequences in the sample specify the same CDR3. The J gene is TRBJ2-2, the V gene TRBV5-6; D is unclear. Germline CDR1 reads SGHDT; CDR2 reads YYEEEE. Trimming shortened V by 1 base and J by 3 bases, and 7 bases separated the two germline ends. The CDR3 is made up of 14 amino acids. The CDR3: CASSLTGDTGELFF. In DNA form, the CDR3 reads TGTGCCAGCAGCTTGACCGGAGACACCGGGGAGCTGTTTTTT.